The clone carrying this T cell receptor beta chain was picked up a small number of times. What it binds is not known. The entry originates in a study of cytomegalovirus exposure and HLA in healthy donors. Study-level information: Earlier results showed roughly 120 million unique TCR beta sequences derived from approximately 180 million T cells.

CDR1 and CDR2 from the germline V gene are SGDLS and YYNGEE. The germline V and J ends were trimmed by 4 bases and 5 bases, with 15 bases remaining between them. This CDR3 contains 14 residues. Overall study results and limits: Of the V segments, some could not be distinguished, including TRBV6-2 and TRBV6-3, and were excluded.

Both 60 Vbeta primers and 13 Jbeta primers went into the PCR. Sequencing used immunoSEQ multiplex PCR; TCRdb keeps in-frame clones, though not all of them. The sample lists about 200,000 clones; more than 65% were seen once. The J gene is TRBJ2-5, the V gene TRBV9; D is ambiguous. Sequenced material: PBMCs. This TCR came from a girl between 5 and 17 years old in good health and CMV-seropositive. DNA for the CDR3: TGTGCCAGCAGCTTCGAGACTGATCGTGAGACCCAGTACTTC. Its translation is CASSFETDRETQYF.